This T cell receptor beta chain appears in the sequencing data of a study of T cell repertoires in cytomegalovirus infection. Study-level points and caveats: CMV-specific HLA-C-restricted TCR beta clonotypes dominated the ex vivo response. Cumulative public TCR beta family frequency identified CMV carriers with the relevant HLA.

TCRdb re-called the reads through MiXCR, storing one row per CDR3 protein. The sample records 200,000 to 300,000 distinct CDR3 sequences, 10% to 15% being singletons. About this clonotype itself: Its cognate antigen is unknown.

Germline CDR1 SGHAT, CDR2 FQNNGV. The ends lost 4 bases at V and 3 bases at J; junction bases unmatched: 3. CDR3 size: 15 residues. This receptor was obtained from a human donor in good health (CMV status not recorded). Some clones in this sample may be carry-over from other donors' samples. Input material: PBMCs. The chain couples TRBV11-2 to TRBJ1-5; TRBD1 matches at 10 bases. The CDR3 sequence: CASSWGQGPNQPQHF. The CDR3 region has the DNA TGTGCCAGCAGCTGGGGACAGGGGCCCAATCAGCCCCAGCATTTT.